A single TCR beta chain is shown here with its context. Its cognate antigen has yet to be identified. No per-base quality is available; no much larger clone lies one base away. The library was built by means of the immunoSEQ multiplex PCR assay. A mixture of 60 forward primers for TCR Vbeta segments and 13 reverse primers for TCR Jbeta segments was used in the multiplex PCR. The CDR3 region of rearranged TCR beta genes was amplified from genomic DNA by a multiplex PCR assay. Amplified TCR beta libraries were sequenced as 87-base-pair reads on the Illumina HiSeq System. The authors processed their data as follows. Across the 600 to 700 repertoires, a later analysis counted approximately 75 million unique TCR beta chains, roughly 11 million of which were shared by at least two donors. To remove PCR and sequencing errors, raw reads were error-corrected and collapsed into unique sequences using a nearest-neighbor algorithm that merged closely related sequences. Alignment of CDR3 sequences to IMGT reference sequences was used to assign V, D and J gene segments. Each retained sequence needed at least a six-nucleotide match to both a V gene segment and a J gene segment. A rearrangement was called productive if the CDR3 had no stop codons and remained in frame with V and J, and every other rearrangement was called non-productive. Following IMGT convention, CDR3 was defined as the stretch from the second conserved V-encoded cysteine to the conserved J-encoded phenylalanine. Sequences without an unambiguous match to a single V gene segment were excluded from the earlier analysis of about 630 of the donors. An earlier analysis of under 750 of the donors called V segments functional above 56.7% productive rearrangements and segregating when the between-donor standard deviation exceeded 5%. To diagnose cytomegalovirus status from the catalog of TCR beta chain sequences, a statistical classification framework was built. V and J gene assignment, in a later analysis, came from comparing TCR nucleotide sequences with IMGT/GENE-DB human TR gene sequences. The TCRdist pipeline was used in a later analysis to assign CDR3 sequences and most-parsimonious VDJ recombination scenarios. In a later analysis, each TCR beta chain was defined by its CDR3 amino acid sequence together with its V-gene family, and reads without a unique V-gene family were excluded. In a later analysis, around 650 highly shared, low-generation-probability nucleotide sequences were removed to address suspected cross-contamination and a sequencing artifact. In a later analysis, a clonal expansion index was calculated for each public chain from normalized within-repertoire ranks of inferred template counts. A later analysis computed generation probabilities with a VDJ recombination model fitted to out-of-frame rearrangements, and checked the results against IGoR. In a later analysis, hypergeometric tests were used to score TCR-TCR, TCR-HLA and TCR-CMV co-occurrence, with a repertoire-size bias correction applied to TCR pairs. In a later analysis, false discovery rates were estimated by permuting HLA or CMV assignments 20 times. In a later analysis, co-occurring TCRs were grouped using DBSCAN, with TCRdist sequence similarity added in when clustering inside HLA-allele-positive subsets. Repertoires with fewer than 30,000 or more than 120,000 public chains were left out of co-occurrence clustering, as were five repertoires with anomalous nucleotide sharing. TCRdb mirrors the immuneACCESS table, restricted to in-frame sequences. Some clones are absent from its copies; in checked studies, under half trace to an unresolved V gene, and the reason for the others is unknown. That table furnishes V, J and clone size, whereas the DNA furnished D and trimming. The sample table holds roughly 160,000 clones, of which roughly 80% were seen once. Clones ranked in the top ten supply roughly 7.5% of the sample.

This sample was taken from a study of cytomegalovirus exposure and HLA in healthy donors (dated by TCRdb to the late 2010s). Concerning the study at large: An earlier analysis of fewer than 750 of the donors reported approximately 260 Gb of sequence data and some 110 million unique TCR beta sequences obtained from around 170 million T cells. Among 300 to 500 genotyped donors of the cohort, an average of around 240,000 unique TCR beta nucleotide sequences was sequenced per donor, of which about 20% were non-productive. Of the approximately 400 genotyped donors, 75% to 85% were placed in the genetic ancestry cluster associated with self-reported Caucasian donors. About 5 DR-DQ haplotypes were handled as single units for association and clustering, since linkage in the cohort was strong. An earlier analysis of some 500 of the donors applied high-throughput TCR beta sequencing to assess whether each TCR beta V gene segment acted as functional or pseudogenic. To study patterns of TCR occurrence, a later analysis re-analyzed previously published TCR beta repertoires from several hundred donors and added high-resolution HLA genotyping. To predict cytomegalovirus infection status, the study combined high-throughput TCR immunosequencing, statistical association of individual TCRs with disease status, and machine learning. In the later analysis, no new phenotypic data were used to find candidate immune exposures; instead, reliance was placed on TCR beta sequences and their occurrence across donors. Roughly 300 gigabases of sequencing data and tens of millions of unique TCR sequences were included in an early release covering about 620 HLA-typed donors. Every repertoire in the discovery cohort had been generated on one and the same sequencing platform. Donor age, sex, ethnicity and CMV serostatus were compiled together with the repertoire data. Using immunosequencing, the study profiled T cell repertoires from fewer than 700 subjects and related those repertoires to cytomegalovirus serostatus. The aim of the study was to test whether cataloging public T cell receptors could identify signatures of past pathogen exposure. A later genetic analysis used genome-wide SNP genotypes for about 60% of the roughly 700 donors, treating that subset as a discovery cohort. The number of donors typed differed by locus, with 629-630 for A, B, C, DRB1 and DQB1, 522 for DQA1, about 610 for DPA1, and approximately 470 for DPB1. Class I and class II HLA loci were covered by the typing at four-digit resolution. In addition to the first cohort of 666 subjects, a separate validation cohort of around 110 different subjects was used. Results the study describes overall, beyond this receptor: In this cohort, only TCR beta chains were sequenced, and detectable features were limited by the absence of alpha or paired-chain data. A further reported finding was that TCR beta sequences accurately predicted the HLA-A and HLA-B alleles for most subjects in the first cohort. Because some donors lacked HLA typing at each locus, the association tests relied only on the typed subset. In a later analysis, the rate of TCR association differed among HLA loci, with DRB1 alleles having the most associated TCRs and HLA-C alleles having the fewest. Correlated functional status among segregating V segments might reflect linkage disequilibrium, but an unknown experimental factor could not be ruled out. A total of roughly 160 TCR beta chains were listed by the study as associated with cytomegalovirus. According to a later genetic analysis, donors in an Asian-associated ancestry cluster had fewer N-insertions in productive TCRs than the approximately 630-donor mean. Broadly in line with IMGT annotations, most TCR beta V segments showed up in productive rearrangements about 87% or about 30% of the time in an earlier analysis of roughly 590 of the donors. The sequencing pipeline was judged likely to have produced a cluster of highly shared sequence variants as a technical artifact. At a false discovery rate of 0.05, a later analysis linked around 17,000 TCR beta sequences to specific HLA alleles. Compared with equally common non-associated chains, HLA-associated TCR beta chains in a later analysis were more clonally expanded and had lower generation probabilities. About 17 rarely observed V segments, including chromosome 9 orphons, were excluded from the earlier analysis of approximately 600 of the donors because counts were too low. A later genetic analysis associated a missense DCLRE1C variant with V-gene and J-gene trimming of TCR beta chains, and an independent cohort replicated the association. A later analysis found that most CMV-associated TCR beta chains appeared HLA-restricted, with HLA associations seemingly driven largely by CMV exposure. Assigning TCR associations to individual alleles was difficult when HLA alleles, especially DR and DQ, strongly co-occurred. Immune exposure information for the cohort was limited to CMV serostatus. In vitro tests confirmed that a few of the cytomegalovirus-associated TCR beta chains recognize cytomegalovirus antigens. It was suggested by the authors that the approach could potentially be generalized to other disease states and immunological phenotypes. The classifier was reported to diagnose cytomegalovirus status with high specificity and sensitivity in both the original and validation cohorts. In a later analysis, several top co-occurrence clusters were reported to appear linked to parvovirus B19, influenza, CMV and Epstein-Barr virus. Most TCR sequences were seen in very few donors, while some public TCRs were found in many individuals. Because the 87-base-pair reads could not distinguish some IMGT-functional V segments, including TRBV6-2 and TRBV6-3, those segments were excluded. Roughly uniform sequencing depth across donors was assumed in presence/absence analyses, although this assumption may not hold.

The cohort consisted of 650 to 700 healthy bone marrow donors. At the time of sampling, all cohort members were nominally healthy, though unrecorded immune exposures were likely present. The donor tested CMV seropositive and was one of the 289 seropositive cohort members. Each donor provided a peripheral blood sample, and peripheral blood mononuclear cells were used for TCR beta sequencing. The Qiagen DNeasy Blood Extraction Kit was used to extract genomic DNA from the blood cell samples. The CDR3 has 15 amino acids, counting the end cysteine and phenylalanine. Here the CDR3 DNA is all that survives: 45 bases in frame from base 1. Sequences SGHDT (CDR1) and YYEEEE (CDR2) are obtained from the germline V gene. Trimmed from V: 3 bases; trimmed from J: 5 bases; junction bases lacking a gene match: 4.

The sample was PBMCs. The TCR was taken from a woman under 40 in good health and CMV-seropositive. This chain joins TRBV5-6 to TRBJ2-5; 13 bases in between match TRBD2. The sequenced DNA: TGTGCCAGCAGCTGGACTAGCGGGGGAGGGGAGACCCAGTACTTC. This yields the protein CASSWTSGGGETQYF.